What follows is one TCR beta chain and its context. Its antigen is as yet unknown. V lost 0 bases, J lost 3 bases, and 0 bases stayed unmatched. The CDR3 has 13 amino acids. From germline, CDR1 is GTSNPN and CDR2 SVGIG (reference sequence). Cells sorted as Tregs were CD4+, CD25+ and CD127-/low. Findings of the study overall: Whole repertoires were not studied in the larger cohort, only one V-J beta rearrangement.

MiXCR was run by TCRdb on the 5' RACE reads, yielding one entry per CDR3 protein. The sample carries around 44,000 distinct CDR3 sequences, about 20% recorded once. Sequencing was performed on Tregs sorted from blood. The chain recombines TRBV30 with TRBJ1-2, with 8 bases matching TRBD1. This sequence originates from a female donor with breast cancer. CDR3 nucleotide sequence: TGTGCCTGGAGTGTACAGGGGGACTATGGCTACACCTTC. Amino acids: CAWSVQGDYGYTF.